Listed below are T cell receptor beta chains from one sample, sequenced in a study of tissue T cells after allogeneic stem cell transplantation. This table comes from immunoSEQ multiplex PCR, and its TCRdb copy is limited to in-frame clones, with some not included. The sample has about 24,000 clones, around four fifths seen once. The sample was tissue from the ileum, taken at autopsy. These receptors all come from a female donor older than 55 with lung cancer. The CDR3 runs from the conserved cysteine through the conserved F or W. The D gene is left open where the match is weak. The listing skips clone size in some rows; elsewhere it reads once, few, many or a size class.

TRBJ2-1 TRBD2 . TRBV6-4 TGTGCCAGCAGTGACTCAGGGGTAGCGGGGGCGCTTCTGTTCTTC CASSDSGVAGALLFF
TRBJ1-1 . . TRBV19 TGTGCCAGTAAGAAGGGGAATGGTCAGAGAAACACTGAAGCTTTCTTT CASKKGNGQRNTEAFF
TRBJ2-5 TRBD2 once TRBV7-9 TGTGCCAGCAGCACGAATGGGAGGGGAGACAGCAGGAGGACCCAGTACTTC CASSTNGRGDSRRTQYF
TRBJ1-5 TRBD1 . TRBV18 TGTGCCAGCTCACCTACCTCCGGGACAGGGGGCAGTCAGCCCCAGCATTTT CASSPTSGTGGSQPQHF
TRBJ1-2 . once TRBV7-5 TGTGCCAGAAGCGGGACGTGGAATTTCTATGGCTACACCTTC CARSGTWNFYGYTF
TRBJ1-2 . few TRBV20-1 TGCAGTGCTAGGGGTCGTGGCTACACCTTC CSARGRGYTF
TRBJ2-3 TRBD1 . TRBV5-1 TGCGCCAGCAGCTTGGGGGCAGGGGGCATCGATACGCAGTATTTT CASSLGAGGIDTQYF
TRBJ2-3 TRBD2 . TRBV18 TGTGCCAGCTCCCGTTCTGCGCGGGGGGACACAGATACGCAGTATTTT CASSRSARGDTDTQYF
TRBJ2-3 TRBD1 once TRBV15 TGTGCCACCGGGACAGGGGCTAACGCAGATACGCAGTATTTT CATGTGANADTQYF
TRBJ1-1 TRBD1 . TRBV5-1 TGCGCCAGCAGCTTGGGGACAGGGGAGAGGGCTTTCTTT CASSLGTGERAFF
TRBJ2-3 . . TRBV7-3 TGTGCCAGCAGCCTGAATGGACTAAATTCGCAGTATTTT CASSLNGLNSQYF
TRBJ2-5 . few TRBV11-3 TGTGCCAGCAGCCCGGGGGCGGGGGATCTAGAGACCCAGTACTTC CASSPGAGDLETQYF
TRBJ2-3 . . TRBV4-3 TGCGCCAGCAGCCAAGATGGAAGGGGGAGTTCAGATACGCAGTATTTT CASSQDGRGSSDTQYF
TRBJ1-6 . . TRBV3-1/TRBV3-2 TGTGCCAGCAGCCTGGACAGTCGGTCCTATAATTCACCCCTCCACTTT CASSLDSRSYNSPLHF
TRBJ1-5 . few TRBV18 TGTGCCAGCTCACAAACAGGGTTCAATCAGCCCCAGCATTTT CASSQTGFNQPQHF
TRBJ2-1 . . TRBV7-3 TGTGCCAGCAGCTTACAGGGAGGGGGTTACAATGAGCAGTTCTTC CASSLQGGGYNEQFF
TRBJ2-7 . . TRBV19 TGTGCCAGTAGTATGACCGTAGGTGAGCAGTACTTC CASSMTVGEQYF
TRBJ2-3 TRBD2 . TRBV11-2 TGTGCCAGCAGCTACGTTTTAGCGGGAGGGGCAGATACGCAGTATTTT CASSYVLAGGADTQYF
TRBJ2-1 . . TRBV7-2 TGTGCCAGCAGCTGGCAGTCCTACAATGAGCAGTTCTTC CASSWQSYNEQFF
TRBJ1-6 . . TRBV30 TGTGCCTGGAACCCGGGACCCAATTCACCCCTCCACTTT CAWNPGPNSPLHF
TRBJ2-7 TRBD1 once TRBV7-9 TGTGCCAGCAGCCTAAGGACAGGAGTTACCTACGAGCAGTACTTC CASSLRTGVTYEQYF
TRBJ2-3 . . TRBV6-4 TGTGCCAGCAAAGAGACTAGTCAAAAAGATACGCAGTATTTT CASKETSQKDTQYF
TRBJ2-5 . . TRBV12-3/TRBV12-4 TGTGCCAGCAGTTTCATGGGACAAGAGACCCAGTACTTC CASSFMGQETQYF
TRBJ1-2 TRBD1 . TRBV30 TGTGCCTGGAGTGTAGGACAGGGGTCGTATGGCTACACCTTC CAWSVGQGSYGYTF
TRBJ1-5 . few TRBV2 TGTGCCAGCAGTGATCTGAGTGATAGCAATCAGCCCCAGCATTTT CASSDLSDSNQPQHF
TRBJ1-1 . few TRBV9 TGTGCCAGCAGCGTAGAGGTACAGGCAGCTGAAGCTTTCTTT CASSVEVQAAEAFF